This is a list of T cell receptor beta chains from one sample in a study of CD8+CD57+ T cells in acquired aplastic anemia. TCRdb called the reads again in MiXCR, with one record for every CDR3 protein. The sample yields around 170,000 distinct CDR3 sequences, roughly half seen once. The sequencing sample was made of sorted CD4+, CD8+, or CD8+CD57+ T cells (not recorded which) from PBMCs. The receptors here all came from a human donor with aplastic anemia. Each CDR3 is given with its conserved first and last residue. The D gene is left open where the match is weak. Expanded clones are given a class, and other clones once, few, many or no size at all.

CDR3 DNA,CDR3 protein,clone size,J gene,CDR3 length,D gene,V gene
TGTGCCAGCAGCGTAGAGCCTAGCGGGAGAACCGGGGAGCTGTTTTTT,CASSVEPSGRTGELFF,NA,TRBJ2-2,16,TRBD2,TRBV9
TGCGCCAGCAGCTTGGACAGGGGAGAAGAGACCCAGTACTTC,CASSLDRGEETQYF,many,TRBJ2-5,14,TRBD1,TRBV5-1
TGTGCCAGCAGTTACGCGGGATACTATGGCTACACCTTC,CASSYAGYYGYTF,many,TRBJ1-2,13,NA,TRBV6-5
TGTGCTAGCAGCTTAGTAGGGAAGGGTGGAAGGGATAGCAATCAGCCCCAGCATTTT,CASSLVGKGGRDSNQPQHF,NA,TRBJ1-5,19,NA,TRBV7-6
TGTGCCAGCAGCCGCGGGGACAGCGGCTCCTACAATGAGCAGTTCTTC,CASSRGDSGSYNEQFF,NA,TRBJ2-1,16,NA,TRBV3-1
TGTGCCAGCAGCAACAGGGCTGACACTGAAGCTTTCTTT,CASSNRADTEAFF,NA,TRBJ1-1,13,NA,TRBV7-9
TGTGCCAGCGGGCTAGCGGGGAGCTCCTACAATGAGCAGTTCTTC,CASGLAGSSYNEQFF,many,TRBJ2-1,15,TRBD2,TRBV7-2
TGTGCCAGCAGCGGTCAGCAAAGCACAGATACGCAGTATTTT,CASSGQQSTDTQYF,once,TRBJ2-3,14,NA,TRBV2
TGTGCCAGCAGTCCAGGGTTTCCCCTCCACTTT,CASSPGFPLHF,NA,TRBJ1-6,11,NA,TRBV7-2
TGTGCCAGTGCAGACAGGGGGCAGGACGAGCAGTACTTC,CASADRGQDEQYF,NA,TRBJ2-7,13,TRBD1,TRBV19
TGTGCCAGCAGCTTGGTGGGTTTCGCTGGGGCCAACGTCCTGACTTTC,CASSLVGFAGANVLTF,many,TRBJ2-6,16,NA,TRBV5-8
TGTGCCAGCAGTCGTATGGGGGCGCGGTTCGACGAGCAGTACTTC,CASSRMGARFDEQYF,NA,TRBJ2-7,15,NA,TRBV6-1
TGTGCCAGCATCCTATGGGGCAGAGGATATGGCTACACCTTC,CASILWGRGYGYTF,NA,TRBJ1-2,14,NA,TRBV5-4
TGTGCCAGCAGCTCTAGCGGGACTTACGAGCAGTACTTC,CASSSSGTYEQYF,NA,TRBJ2-7,13,TRBD2,TRBV7-9
TGTGCCACCAGCAGCCCACGGGACGACGGAGGAACTGAAGCTTTCTTT,CATSSPRDDGGTEAFF,NA,TRBJ1-1,16,NA,TRBV15
TGTGCCAGCAGTGAATCTTGGGAGGGAGATACGCAGTATTTT,CASSESWEGDTQYF,NA,TRBJ2-3,14,TRBD2,TRBV6-1
TGTGCCTGGATGAGGCTAGCGGGACGTACAGATACGCAGTATTTT,CAWMRLAGRTDTQYF,few,TRBJ2-3,15,TRBD2,TRBV30
TGTGCCAGCACCCATTATCTTGGCAATGAGCAGTTCTTC,CASTHYLGNEQFF,many,TRBJ2-1,13,NA,TRBV4-2
TGTGCCAGCACCGATGGAGGGGGGAAAGAGACCCAGTACTTC,CASTDGGGKETQYF,NA,TRBJ2-5,14,NA,TRBV9
TGTGCCAGCAGCCGTCAGGGACGCACCATATATTTT,CASSRQGRTIYF,many,TRBJ1-3,12,NA,TRBV7-9
TGCGCCAGCAGTGAGGGGACTAGCGCGTACTCCGAGCAGTACTTC,CASSEGTSAYSEQYF,NA,TRBJ2-7,15,TRBD2,TRBV10-1
TGTGCCATCAGTTCACCCGGAACTAGCGGCCTCTACGAGCAGTACTTC,CAISSPGTSGLYEQYF,NA,TRBJ2-7,16,TRBD2,TRBV10-3
TGTGCCAGTACCCCAGACCGGTTAGGGGAGCTGTTTTTT,CASTPDRLGELFF,NA,TRBJ2-2,13,NA,TRBV19
TGTGCCTGGAGTGTGAACCCTCCCTACGAGCAGTACTTC,CAWSVNPPYEQYF,many,TRBJ2-7,13,NA,TRBV30
TGTGCCAGCAGCTTCAACCAGGAGACCCAGTACTTC,CASSFNQETQYF,few,TRBJ2-5,12,NA,TRBV7-8
TGTGCCAGCAGCTGGAGACGGGACAGGGGAGTTTTCGACACTGAAGCTTTCTTT,CASSWRRDRGVFDTEAFF,NA,TRBJ1-1,18,TRBD1,TRBV11-2
TGTGCCAGCAGTTCCCGGGAGGGTAGAGAAGCTTTCTTT,CASSSREGREAFF,many,TRBJ1-1,13,NA,TRBV6-5
TGTGCCAGCAGTCGAGCGGGGGGGACCTACGAGCAGTACTTC,CASSRAGGTYEQYF,few,TRBJ2-7,14,TRBD2,TRBV12-3/TRBV12-4
TGTGCCACGGGACAGGGCTACGAGCAGTACTTC,CATGQGYEQYF,few,TRBJ2-7,11,TRBD1,TRBV24-1
TGTGCCAGCAGTGGGCTAGCGGGAGGAGCGAACATTCAGTACTTC,CASSGLAGGANIQYF,few,TRBJ2-4,15,TRBD2,TRBV2
TGTGCCAGCCCAGACAGACTATCCTACGAGCAGTACTTC,CASPDRLSYEQYF,NA,TRBJ2-7,13,NA,TRBV5-8
TGTGCCACCAGTGATTTGCTGTCCTTGACAGGGTCGCCCTACGAGCAGTACTTC,CATSDLLSLTGSPYEQYF,many,TRBJ2-7,18,TRBD1,TRBV24-1
TGCAGTGCTAGGGATCGGGGTCACACCGGGGAGCTGTTTTTT,CSARDRGHTGELFF,NA,TRBJ2-2,14,NA,TRBV20-1
TGTGCCAGCAGCCGTGGGGGGGGCCACGAGCAGTACTTC,CASSRGGGHEQYF,few,TRBJ2-7,13,NA,TRBV7-3
TGCAGCTTAGCCTGGCTCCCGTCACGAGAGACCCAGTACTTC,CSLAWLPSRETQYF,NA,TRBJ2-5,14,NA,TRBV29-1
TGTGCCATCCAAAGTCGGGGACAGGGGGCTCGGACTGAAGCTTTCTTT,CAIQSRGQGARTEAFF,NA,TRBJ1-1,16,TRBD1,TRBV10-3
TGCAGTGCTAGTGAGACAGGTTACGAGCAGTACTTC,CSASETGYEQYF,NA,TRBJ2-7,12,NA,TRBV20-1
TGTGCCAGCAGCGCCACCGGGACTTTTTACAATGAGCAGTTCTTC,CASSATGTFYNEQFF,NA,TRBJ2-1,15,NA,TRBV2
TGTGCCAGCAGGGAGGACAGGGGAAACTATGGCTACACCTTC,CASREDRGNYGYTF,few,TRBJ1-2,14,TRBD1,TRBV2
TGTGCCAGCAGTGAAGGCAGGACCGACGAGCAGTACTTC,CASSEGRTDEQYF,NA,TRBJ2-7,13,NA,TRBV6-1
TGTGCCAGCAGTTTTGCCCCAAGACTAGCGGGAGTCGAGACCCAGTACTTC,CASSFAPRLAGVETQYF,NA,TRBJ2-5,17,TRBD2,TRBV7-2
TGTGCCAGCAGCCAAGATCTGCGCTCTGGAAACACCATATATTTT,CASSQDLRSGNTIYF,NA,TRBJ1-3,15,NA,TRBV14
TGCAGTGCCTTTCGCGGTATTGAACTCAATGAGCAGTTCTTC,CSAFRGIELNEQFF,once,TRBJ2-1,14,NA,TRBV20-1
TGTGCCAGCAGCTTAGGGTTTAGATCACCCCTCCACTTT,CASSLGFRSPLHF,few,TRBJ1-6,13,NA,TRBV7-2
TGTGCCATCAGTTACGGGACAGCTAGCAATCAGCCCCAGCATTTT,CAISYGTASNQPQHF,NA,TRBJ1-5,15,TRBD1,TRBV10-3